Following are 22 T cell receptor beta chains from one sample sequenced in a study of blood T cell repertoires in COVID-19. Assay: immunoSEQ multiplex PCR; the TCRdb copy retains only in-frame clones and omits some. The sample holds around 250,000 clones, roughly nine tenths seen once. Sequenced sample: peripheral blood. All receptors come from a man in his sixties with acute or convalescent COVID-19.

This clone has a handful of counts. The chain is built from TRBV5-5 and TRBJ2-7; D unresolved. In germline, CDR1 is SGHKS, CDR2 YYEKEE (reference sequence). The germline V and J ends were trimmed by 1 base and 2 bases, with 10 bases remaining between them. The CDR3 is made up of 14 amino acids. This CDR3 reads CASSLSYEPYEQYF. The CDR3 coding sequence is TGTGCCAGCAGCTTGAGCTATGAACCCTACGAGCAGTACTTC.

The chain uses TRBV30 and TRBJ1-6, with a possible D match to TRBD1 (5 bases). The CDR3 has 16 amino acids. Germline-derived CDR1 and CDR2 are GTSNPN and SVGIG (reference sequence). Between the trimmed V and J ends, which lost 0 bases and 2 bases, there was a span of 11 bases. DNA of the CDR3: TGTGCCTGGAGTGTAATAGGGGATCCCTATAATTCACCCCTCCACTTT. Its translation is CAWSVIGDPYNSPLHF.

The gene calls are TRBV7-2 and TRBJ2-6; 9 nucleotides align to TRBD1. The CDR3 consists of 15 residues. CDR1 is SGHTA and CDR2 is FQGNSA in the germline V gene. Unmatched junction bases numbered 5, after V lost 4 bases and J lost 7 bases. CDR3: CASSSGQGVANVLTF. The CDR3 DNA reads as TGTGCCAGCAGCTCGGGACAGGGCGTCGCCAACGTCCTGACTTTC.

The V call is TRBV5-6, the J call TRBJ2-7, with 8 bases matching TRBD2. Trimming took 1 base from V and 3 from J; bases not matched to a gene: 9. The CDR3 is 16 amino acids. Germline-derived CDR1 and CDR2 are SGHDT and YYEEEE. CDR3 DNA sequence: TGTGCCAGCAGCTTGAAAACTAGCGGAGGGATCTACGAGCAGTACTTC. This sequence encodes CASSLKTSGGIYEQYF.

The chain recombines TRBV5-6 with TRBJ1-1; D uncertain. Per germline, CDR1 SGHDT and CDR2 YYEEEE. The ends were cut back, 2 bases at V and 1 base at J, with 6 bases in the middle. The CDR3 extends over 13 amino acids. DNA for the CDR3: TGTGCCAGCAGCTTATGGCAGAACACTGAAGCTTTCTTT. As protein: CASSLWQNTEAFF.

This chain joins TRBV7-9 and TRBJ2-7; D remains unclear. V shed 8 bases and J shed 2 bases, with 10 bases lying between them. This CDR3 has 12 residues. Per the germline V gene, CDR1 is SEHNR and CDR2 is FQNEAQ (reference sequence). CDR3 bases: TGTGCCAGCGGCCTGCTAGCCTACGAGCAGTACTTC. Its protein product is CASGLLAYEQYF.

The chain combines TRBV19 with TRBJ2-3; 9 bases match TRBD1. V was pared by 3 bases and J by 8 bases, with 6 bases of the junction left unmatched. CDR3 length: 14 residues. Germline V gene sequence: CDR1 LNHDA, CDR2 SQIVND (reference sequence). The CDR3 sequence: CASSIGDRAGTQYF. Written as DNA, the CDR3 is TGTGCCAGTAGTATTGGGGACAGGGCCGGTACGCAGTATTTT.

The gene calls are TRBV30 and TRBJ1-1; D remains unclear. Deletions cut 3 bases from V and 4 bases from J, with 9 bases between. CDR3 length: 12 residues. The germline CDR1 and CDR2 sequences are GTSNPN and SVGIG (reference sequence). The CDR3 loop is CAWSQQVTEAFF. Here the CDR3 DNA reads TGTGCCTGGAGCCAGCAGGTCACTGAAGCTTTCTTT.

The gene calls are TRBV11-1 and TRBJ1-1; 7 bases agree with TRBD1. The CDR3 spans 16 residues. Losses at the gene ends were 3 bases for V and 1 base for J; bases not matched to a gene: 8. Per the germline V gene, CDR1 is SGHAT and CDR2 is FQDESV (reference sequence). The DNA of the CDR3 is TGTGCCAGCAGCTTCTTGGGGGACAGCTGGAACACTGAAGCTTTCTTT. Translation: CASSFLGDSWNTEAFF.

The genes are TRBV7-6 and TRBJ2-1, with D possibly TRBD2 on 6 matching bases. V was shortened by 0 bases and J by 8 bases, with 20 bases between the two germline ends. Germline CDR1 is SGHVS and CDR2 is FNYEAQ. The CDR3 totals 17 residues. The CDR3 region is CASSLAGEETRRYEQFF. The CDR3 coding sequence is TGTGCCAGCAGCTTAGCGGGGGAGGAGACTAGAAGGTATGAGCAGTTCTTC.

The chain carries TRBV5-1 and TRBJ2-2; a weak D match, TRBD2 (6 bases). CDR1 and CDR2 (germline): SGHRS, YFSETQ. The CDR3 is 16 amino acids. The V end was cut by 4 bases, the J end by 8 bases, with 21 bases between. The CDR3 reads CASSPKGGLGGGELFF. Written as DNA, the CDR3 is TGCGCCAGCAGCCCCAAGGGAGGCCTAGGCGGGGGGGAGCTGTTTTTT.

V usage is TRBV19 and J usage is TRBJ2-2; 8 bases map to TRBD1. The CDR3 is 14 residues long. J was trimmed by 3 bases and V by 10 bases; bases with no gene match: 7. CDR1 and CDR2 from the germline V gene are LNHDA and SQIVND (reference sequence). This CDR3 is CATLGQGYTGELFF. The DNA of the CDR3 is TGTGCCACCCTAGGACAGGGATACACCGGGGAGCTGTTTTTT.

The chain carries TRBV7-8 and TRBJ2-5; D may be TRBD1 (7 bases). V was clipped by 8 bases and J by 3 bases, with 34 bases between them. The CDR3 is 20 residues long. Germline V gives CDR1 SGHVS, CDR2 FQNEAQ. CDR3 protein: CASQDRQLTWEDLRKETQYF. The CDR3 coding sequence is TGTGCCAGCCAGGACAGGCAACTCACCTGGGAGGATCTCAGGAAAGAGACCCAGTACTTC. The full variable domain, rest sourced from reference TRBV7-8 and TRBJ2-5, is GAGVSQSPRYKVAKRGQDVALRCDPISGHVSLFWYQQALGQGPEFLTYFQNEAQLDKSGLPSDRFFAERPEGSVSTLKIQRTQQEDSAVYLCASQDRQLTWEDLRKETQYFGPGTRLLVL.

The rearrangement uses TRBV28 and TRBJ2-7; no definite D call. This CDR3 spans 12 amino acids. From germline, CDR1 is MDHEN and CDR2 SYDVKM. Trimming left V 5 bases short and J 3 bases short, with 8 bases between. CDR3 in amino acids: CASSIPNYEQYF. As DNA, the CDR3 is TGTGCCAGCAGTATCCCTAACTACGAGCAGTACTTC. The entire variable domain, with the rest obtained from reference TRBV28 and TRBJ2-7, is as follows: DVKVTQSSRYLVKRTGEKVFLECVQDMDHENMFWYRQDPGLGLRLIYFSYDVKMKEKGDIPEGYSVSREKKERFSLILESASTNQTSMYLCASSIPNYEQYFGPGTRLTVT.

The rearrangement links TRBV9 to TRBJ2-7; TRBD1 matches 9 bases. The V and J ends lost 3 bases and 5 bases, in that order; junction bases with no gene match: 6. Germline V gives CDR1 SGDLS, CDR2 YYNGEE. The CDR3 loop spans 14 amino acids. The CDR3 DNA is TGTGCCAGCAGCGCCGGGACAGGGAGAAACGAGCAGTACTTC. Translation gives CASSAGTGRNEQYF.

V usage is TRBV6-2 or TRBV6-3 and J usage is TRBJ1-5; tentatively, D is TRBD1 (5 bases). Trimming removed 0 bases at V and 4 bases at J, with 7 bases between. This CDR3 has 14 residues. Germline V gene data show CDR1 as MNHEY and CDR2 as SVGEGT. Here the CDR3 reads CASSYSAGNQPQHF. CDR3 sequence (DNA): TGTGCCAGCAGTTACTCCGCAGGGAATCAGCCCCAGCATTTT.

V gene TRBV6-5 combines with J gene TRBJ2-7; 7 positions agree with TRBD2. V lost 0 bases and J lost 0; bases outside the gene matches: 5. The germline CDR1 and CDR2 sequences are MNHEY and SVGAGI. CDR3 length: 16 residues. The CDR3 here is CASSYSFGGSSYEQYF. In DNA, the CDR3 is TGTGCCAGCAGTTACTCGTTCGGCGGGAGCTCCTACGAGCAGTACTTC.

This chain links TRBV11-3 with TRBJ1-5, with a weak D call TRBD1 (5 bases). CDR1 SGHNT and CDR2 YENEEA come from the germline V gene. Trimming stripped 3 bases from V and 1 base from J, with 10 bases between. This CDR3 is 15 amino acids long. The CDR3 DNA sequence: TGTGCCAGCAGCTTCGGTTCAGGGAGCAATCAGCCCCAGCATTTT. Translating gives CASSFGSGSNQPQHF.

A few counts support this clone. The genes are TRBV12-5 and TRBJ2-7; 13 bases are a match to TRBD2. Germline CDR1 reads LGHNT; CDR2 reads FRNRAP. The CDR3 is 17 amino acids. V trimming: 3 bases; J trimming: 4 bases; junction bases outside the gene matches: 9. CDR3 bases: TGTGCTAGTGGTTTCTCCTACGGGACTAGCGGGACTTACGAGCAGTACTTC. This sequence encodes CASGFSYGTSGTYEQYF.

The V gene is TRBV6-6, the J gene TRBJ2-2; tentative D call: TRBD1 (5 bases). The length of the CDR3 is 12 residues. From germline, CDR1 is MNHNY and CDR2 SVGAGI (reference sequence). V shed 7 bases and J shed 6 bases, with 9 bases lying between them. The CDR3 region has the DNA TGTGCCAGCACTAGGGGCCCCGGGGAGCTGTTTTTT. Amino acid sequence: CASTRGPGELFF.

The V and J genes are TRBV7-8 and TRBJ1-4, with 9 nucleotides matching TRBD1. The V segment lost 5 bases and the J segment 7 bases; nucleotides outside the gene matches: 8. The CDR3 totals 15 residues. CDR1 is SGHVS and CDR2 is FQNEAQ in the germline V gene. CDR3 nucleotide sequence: TGTGCCAGCAGCGCACCGGGACAGGGAAGTGAAAAACTGTTTTTT. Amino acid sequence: CASSAPGQGSEKLFF.

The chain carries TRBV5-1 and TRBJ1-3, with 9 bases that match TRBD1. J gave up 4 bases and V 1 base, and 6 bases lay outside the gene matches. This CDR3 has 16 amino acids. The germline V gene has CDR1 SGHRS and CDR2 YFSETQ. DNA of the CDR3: TGCGCCAGCAGCTTGAAGGGACAGGGAACCGGAAACACCATATATTTT. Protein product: CASSLKGQGTGNTIYF.